The 30 T cell receptor beta chains in this list originate from one sample, sequenced in a study of blood T cells in healthy people across ages. Using a J-beta primer mix together with a sample-barcoded 5' primer, a second PCR was run for roughly 7 to 11 cycles. Each CDR3 protein is one row after TCRdb ran MiXCR on the 5' RACE reads. The sample shows hundreds of thousands of distinct CDR3 sequences, under 45% of them seen only once. The source material was blood. Every receptor here comes from a man aged 55 to 70 in good health.

The rearrangement links TRBV6-4 to TRBJ1-5; D uncertain. V was trimmed by 7 bases and J by 0 bases, leaving 7 bases between them. This CDR3 has 13 residues. The V gene's germline CDR1 is MRHNA and CDR2 SNTAGT. For the CDR3, the DNA is TGTGCCAGCAAGGGAAGTAGCAATCAGCCCCAGCATTTT. It translates to CASKGSSNQPQHF.

The rearrangement joins TRBV5-1 to TRBJ2-3, with 10 bases aligning to TRBD2. Germline CDR1 SGHRS, CDR2 YFSETQ. The CDR3 has 16 residues. V was pared by 2 bases and J by 4 bases, with 7 bases of the junction left unmatched. This chain's CDR3 is CASSFNSGGSSDTQYF. DNA of the CDR3: TGCGCCAGCAGCTTTAATAGCGGGGGGTCGTCAGATACGCAGTATTTT.

This chain links TRBV9 with TRBJ2-1; possible D gene TRBD2, 7 bases. V shed 3 bases and J shed 2 bases, with 15 bases lying between them. There are 16 residues in the CDR3. The germline gives CDR1 SGDLS, CDR2 YYNGEE. The DNA for the CDR3 is TGTGCCAGCAGCGCTAGGGGGGCGGGGGCCTACAATGAGCAGTTCTTC. Residues: CASSARGAGAYNEQFF.

This chain joins TRBV5-1 and TRBJ2-7; TRBD2 aligns across 9 bases. After removal of 2 bases from V and 2 bases from J, the junction contained 5 bases not matched to a gene. The CDR3 is 15 residues long. Germline assignment: CDR1 SGHRS and CDR2 YFSETQ. Written as DNA, the CDR3 is TGCGCCAGCAGCTTTCTAGCGGGGCGTACCTACGAGCAGTACTTC. This codes for CASSFLAGRTYEQYF.

This clonotype was seen a handful of times. The genes are TRBV25-1 and TRBJ2-7, with 8 bases identical to TRBD1. Germline trimming cut 4 bases from V and 0 bases from J; bases unmatched to any gene: 5. The germline CDR1 and CDR2 sequences are MGHDK and SYGVNS. The CDR3 is 15 amino acids. CDR3 nucleotides: TGTGCCAGCAGTGCCGGACAGGGTTCCTCCTACGAGCAGTACTTC. As protein: CASSAGQGSSYEQYF.

The chain recombines TRBV20-1 with TRBJ2-2; D ambiguous. Germline V CDR1 and CDR2: DFQATT, SNEGSKA (reference sequence). The CDR3 sequence is 12 residues long. Deletions cut 5 bases from V and 7 bases from J, with 11 bases between. CDR3 protein: CSARRAIGELFF. DNA for the CDR3: TGCAGTGCTCGAAGGGCAATCGGGGAGCTGTTTTTT.

This clonotype has more than one count but fewer than ten. This rearrangement joins TRBV12-3 or TRBV12-4 to TRBJ1-2; D gene ambiguous. The CDR3 has 13 amino acids. V lost 2 bases and J lost 7, with 11 bases in between. CDR3 bases: TGTGCCAGCAGTTTAATGCAGCATATTGGCTACACCTTC. It encodes CASSLMQHIGYTF.

J is TRBJ1-2 and V is TRBV28; D is undetermined. The CDR3 extends over 11 amino acids. Deletions cut 5 bases from V and 8 bases from J, with 9 bases between. The germline CDR1 and CDR2 sequences are MDHEN and SYDVKM. CDR3 in amino acids: CASSRLGGYTF. The CDR3 nucleotides are TGTGCCAGCAGTCGACTTGGGGGCTACACCTTC.

Notes on this clonotype: The junction departs from the called germline gene at one end, perhaps through a read error. The chain is built from TRBV9 and TRBJ1-2; a possible D gene is TRBD1 (6 bases). The CDR3 is 14 amino acids. Per germline, CDR1 SGDLS and CDR2 YYNGEE. The CDR3 nucleotides are TGTGCCAACAGCGCCACCGGGACACAGTATGGCTACACCTTC. Translating it yields CANSATGTQYGYTF.

The J gene is TRBJ1-4, the V gene TRBV3-1, with D perhaps matching TRBD1 (5 bases). Trimming removed 0 bases from V and 8 bases from J, with 13 bases in between. The CDR3 contains 15 residues. In germline, CDR1 is LGHDT, CDR2 YNNKEL (reference sequence). CDR3 nucleotide sequence: TGTGCCAGCAGCCAAGAAAGGGGTGTCCAAGAAAAACTGTTTTTT. This encodes CASSQERGVQEKLFF.

This clonotype was found a few times. The CDR3 loop is CASSVGGTGDYEQYF. The DNA for the CDR3 is TGTGCCAGCAGCGTAGGAGGGACAGGGGACTACGAGCAGTACTTC. The chain carries TRBV9 and TRBJ2-7, with TRBD1 matching 10 bases. The CDR3 has 15 amino acids. Germline loops: CDR1 SGDLS, CDR2 YYNGEE. The ends lost 0 bases at V and 3 bases at J; junction bases unmatched: 3.

The CDR3 DNA reads as TGTGCCAGCAGTTTATCGACGGACAGTTTTTCTGGCGAGCAGTACTTC. This codes for CASSLSTDSFSGEQYF. The genes are TRBV27 and TRBJ2-5, with a tentative D call TRBD1 (6 bases). TRBJ2-7 matches the DNA end more closely, so the J call is doubtful. Germline-derived CDR1 and CDR2 are MNHEY and SMNVEV (reference sequence). The CDR3 contains 16 residues.

V gene TRBV12-3 or TRBV12-4 combines with J gene TRBJ2-5, with 12 bases fitting TRBD2. V was clipped by 5 bases and J by 11 bases; unmatched bases: 24. This CDR3 spans 19 amino acids. The DNA of the CDR3 is TGTGCCAGCAGTGCCCAGGCCACCGGACTAGCGGGGAGATACAATGAGCAGTACTTC. It is translated as CASSAQATGLAGRYNEQYF.

This clonotype was recorded once. The V call is TRBV11-3, the J call TRBJ2-5; the match to TRBD1 covers 7 bases. The CDR3 has 13 amino acids. The V gene end was trimmed by 4 bases and the J gene end by 11 bases; junction bases not matched to a gene: 10. Germline lookup yields CDR1 SGHNT and CDR2 YENEEA. CDR3 sequence: CASSWDSYNEQYF. As DNA, the CDR3 is TGTGCCAGCAGCTGGGACAGTTACAATGAGCAGTACTTC.

V gene TRBV12-3 or TRBV12-4 combines with J gene TRBJ2-1, with 9 nucleotides matching TRBD2. Losses at the gene ends were 6 bases for V and 0 bases for J; bases not matched to a gene: 9. The CDR3 length is 17 residues. CDR3 coding DNA: TGTGCCAGCAGCCCCCGGGGGCGGGGGGGCTCCTACAATGAGCAGTTCTTC. This codes for CASSPRGRGGSYNEQFF.

This clonotype has a handful of counts. The chain employs TRBV20-1 and TRBJ2-7; no firm D call. V was cut by 4 bases and J by 3 bases, with 16 bases left in between. The CDR3 consists of 14 residues. CDR1 DFQATT and CDR2 SNEGSKA come from the germline V gene (reference sequence). The CDR3 DNA is TGCAGTGCTAAGTCCCCCGGGTGGGACTACGAGCAGTACTTC. Its translation is CSAKSPGWDYEQYF.

This sequence joins TRBV29-1 and TRBJ2-2; D is ambiguous. This CDR3 comprises 12 residues. Germline V gene data show CDR1 as SQVTM and CDR2 as ANQGSEA. The germline V and J ends were trimmed by 7 bases and 7 bases, with 13 bases remaining between them. CDR3 bases: TGCAGCGCCGCCTGGGGTGGCGGGGAGCTGTTTTTT. Translated, it gives CSAAWGGGELFF.

The CDR3: CASSPNPTESYGYTF. The CDR3 nucleotides are TGCGCCAGCAGCCCCAACCCGACAGAATCCTATGGCTACACCTTC. The genes are TRBV4-3 and TRBJ1-2; maybe TRBD1 (5 bases). V lost 4 bases to trimming and J lost 4 bases, with 16 bases between them. The CDR3 runs 15 residues. Germline V gene lookup returns CDR1 LGHNA and CDR2 YSLEER.

The J gene is TRBJ2-5, the V gene TRBV7-6; 8 bases map to TRBD2. The J call may be incorrect, as the DNA end agrees better with TRBJ2-7. The germline gives CDR1 SGHVS, CDR2 FNYEAQ. The CDR3 contains 16 residues. The CDR3 loop reads CASSSQAGALSYEQYF. The CDR3, as DNA: TGTGCCAGCAGCTCCCAAGCGGGGGCCCTTTCCTACGAGCAGTACTTC.

This clonotype showed up just a few times. The chain uses TRBV19 and TRBJ2-6, with D unresolved. From germline, CDR1 is LNHDA and CDR2 SQIVND (reference sequence). The CDR3 covers 13 residues. Trimming took off 5 bases at V and 7 bases at J, with 9 bases between the two ends. The CDR3 bases are TGTGCCAGTAGTGCCTGGGGAGCCAACGTCCTGACTTTC. Encoded protein: CASSAWGANVLTF.

This sequence joins TRBV5-4 and TRBJ1-6; D is unresolved. The CDR3 runs to 15 residues. The V gene lost 4 bases and the J gene lost 1 base, with 9 bases spanning the gap. The germline V gene has CDR1 SGHNT and CDR2 YYREEE (reference sequence). Here the CDR3 reads CASSPEGSYNSPLHF. The CDR3 DNA follows: TGTGCCAGCAGCCCGGAGGGTTCCTATAATTCACCCCTCCACTTT.

The genes are TRBV5-1 and TRBJ2-1; 9 bases fit TRBD2. Germline V gene lookup returns CDR1 SGHRS and CDR2 YFSETQ. The V and J ends lost 9 bases and 4 bases, in that order; junction bases with no gene match: 11. The CDR3 length is 15 residues. CDR3 bases: TGCGCCACAAGACCGGGACTAGCCCAGTACAATGAGCAGTTCTTC. Translating gives CATRPGLAQYNEQFF.

The chain combines TRBV6-2 or TRBV6-3 with TRBJ2-6; D gene ambiguous. In germline, CDR1 is MNHEY, CDR2 SVGEGT. Trimming shortened V by 1 base and J by 0 bases, and 10 bases separated the two germline ends. CDR3 size: 17 residues. CDR3: CASSYYRATSGANVLTF. The CDR3 coding sequence is TGTGCCAGCAGTTACTACAGAGCCACCTCTGGGGCCAACGTCCTGACTTTC.

This clonotype occurred a few times. The V and J genes are TRBV4-3 and TRBJ2-1; 11 bases line up with TRBD2. The trim removed 0 bases at V and 7 bases at J, leaving 5 bases unmatched. This CDR3 comprises 16 residues. Looked up from germline, CDR1 is LGHNA and CDR2 is YSLEER. CDR3: CASSQDSGGAGNEQFF. CDR3 DNA: TGCGCCAGCAGCCAAGATAGCGGGGGGGCCGGTAATGAGCAGTTCTTC.

In this sample, this clonotype turned up once. This may stem from a read error, because a much larger clone lies one nucleotide away. The chain is built from TRBV29-1 and TRBJ2-7, with D perhaps given as TRBD1 or TRBD2 (5 bases each). The closer fit of TRBJ2-5 to the DNA end suggests the J call may be wrong. Germline-derived CDR1 and CDR2 are SQVTM and ANQGSEA. The CDR3 is 12 amino acids. The CDR3 bases are TGCAGCGTTGACTCCCGGGGCGAGACCCAGTACTTC. Translating it yields CSVDSRGETQYF.

This clonotype was observed a single time. V gene TRBV3-1 combines with J gene TRBJ1-5, with 8 bases that match TRBD1. This CDR3 has 18 residues. In germline, CDR1 is LGHDT, CDR2 YNNKEL (reference sequence). After removal of 0 bases from V and 2 bases from J, the junction contained 9 bases not matched to a gene. The CDR3 loop is CASSQDFSAGGGNQPQHF. CDR3 bases: TGTGCCAGCAGCCAAGATTTTTCAGCAGGGGGCGGCAATCAGCCCCAGCATTTT.

The chain recombines TRBV28 with TRBJ2-1; D gene uncertain. V was trimmed by 5 bases and J by 8 bases, leaving 16 bases between them. The CDR3 is 14 residues long. CDR1 and CDR2 (germline): MDHEN, SYDVKM. The CDR3 here is CASSTLGSVDEQFF. CDR3 bases: TGTGCCAGCAGTACCCTGGGCAGCGTCGATGAGCAGTTCTTC.

V usage is TRBV7-9 and J usage is TRBJ1-2, with D maybe TRBD1 (5 bases). This CDR3 comprises 15 residues. V was pared by 5 bases and J by 6 bases, with 19 bases between. Germline values: CDR1 SEHNR, CDR2 FQNEAQ (reference sequence). CDR3 sequence (DNA): TGTGCCAGCAGCGGAAATAATAGGGCACAGGATGGCTACACCTTC. Amino acid sequence: CASSGNNRAQDGYTF.

The chain links TRBV29-1 to TRBJ2-7; unclear D gene. This CDR3 has 11 amino acids. Looked up from germline, CDR1 is SQVTM and CDR2 is ANQGSEA. The V end was cut by 5 bases, the J end by 3 bases, with 8 bases between. The CDR3 DNA reads as TGCAGCGTTACGTCGGGCTACGAGCAGTACTTC. It translates to CSVTSGYEQYF.

Comments on this clonotype: Possible read error: a much larger clone is one base away. The CDR3 spells CASSLAGVTEAFF. The CDR3 DNA reads as TGTGCCAGCAGCTTGGCGGGGGTCACTGAAGCTTTCTTT. This chain links TRBV5-4 with TRBJ1-1; D is perhaps TRBD1 (5 bases). The CDR3 has 13 amino acids. Trimming took 0 bases from V and 4 from J, leaving 7 bases between them. Per germline, CDR1 SGHNT and CDR2 YYREEE (reference sequence).